This T cell receptor (beta chain) comes out of a study of blood T cell repertoires in COVID-19. The CDR3 is 15 amino acids. V lost 4 bases, J lost 5 bases, and 15 bases lay in between. Per the germline V gene, CDR1 is SEHNR and CDR2 is FQNEAQ (reference sequence). The table came from immunoSEQ multiplex PCR; TCRdb's copy has only in-frame clones and leaves some out. The profile shows about 36,000 clones, 70% to 90% of them singletons. The chain recombines TRBV7-9 with TRBJ2-1; D call uncertain. Sequenced sample: peripheral blood. This receptor was taken from a human donor in a cohort sampled during active COVID-19. The CDR3 region has the DNA TGTGCCAGCAGCTCTACCCGATTCCTAGACAATGAGCAGTTCTTC. It translates to CASSSTRFLDNEQFF.